Listed below are T cell receptor beta chains from one sample, sequenced in a study of T cell repertoires in cytomegalovirus infection. Their specific antigens are unknown. From the reads, TCRdb called clonotypes with MiXCR, one entry per CDR3 protein. In the table there are around 49,000 distinct CDR3 sequences, about a fifth of which are singletons. The sample was CD8+ T cells from cultured PBMCs, taken from culture after CMV antigen stimulation. These TCRs come from a human donor in good health (CMV status not recorded). Some clones in this sample may be carry-over from other donors' samples. The CDR3 runs from the conserved cysteine through the conserved F or W. A D gene is named only where the DNA matches it firmly. Clone sizes are given selectively: once, few, many, or a class where the clone is expanded.

TGTGCCAGCAGTTTGGGGGGGTCAGGCTCCTACGAGCAGTACTTC	CASSLGGSGSYEQYF	TRBD2	15	TRBV12-3/TRBV12-4	TRBJ2-7	few
TGTGCCAGCAGACAGACAGGGGTCGAGCAGTACTTC	CASRQTGVEQYF	TRBD1	12	TRBV28	TRBJ2-7	few
TGCAGCGTTCGTGGTAGCACAGATACGCAGTATTTT	CSVRGSTDTQYF	.	12	TRBV29-1	TRBJ2-3	few
TGTGCCAGCAGTTACTCTGCGCCCAACCCCTATGGCTACACCTTC	CASSYSAPNPYGYTF	.	15	TRBV6-2/TRBV6-3	TRBJ1-2	.
TGTGCCAGCAGGAAAATTACATACAATGAGCAGTTCTTC	CASRKITYNEQFF	.	13	TRBV27	TRBJ2-1	.
TGTGCCAGCGCCTGGGACACCCCGGGGGAGCAGTACTTC	CASAWDTPGEQYF	.	13	TRBV7-2	TRBJ2-7	many
TGTGCCAGCAGCTTAGTCCAGACAATAGGGACAGGAGAAACCCTTCGAAATCAGCCCCAGCATTTT	CASSLVQTIGTGETLRNQPQHF	TRBD1	22	TRBV7-4	TRBJ1-5	few
TGTGCCAGCAGCTTAGGATGGGACAGGACCTACGAGCAGTACTTC	CASSLGWDRTYEQYF	TRBD1	15	TRBV7-2	TRBJ2-7	few
TGTGCCACCAGCTACAAATACAATGAGCAGTTCTTC	CATSYKYNEQFF	.	12	TRBV15	TRBJ2-1	.
TGTGCCAGCAGGCCGGACCGGGGGGAGCTGTTTTTT	CASRPDRGELFF	.	12	TRBV28	TRBJ2-2	few
TGTGCCAGCACTTCCCCAGCGGGCGGATACAATGAGCAGTTCTTC	CASTSPAGGYNEQFF	.	15	TRBV27	TRBJ2-1	many
TGTGCCAGCAGTTACCGCAGCGGGACAAATACCCCCTACAATGAGCAGTTCTTC	CASSYRSGTNTPYNEQFF	.	18	TRBV6-6	TRBJ2-1	.
TGTGCCAGCAGCTTCTTAACGACAGCCACTGAAGCTTTCTTT	CASSFLTTATEAFF	.	14	TRBV5-8	TRBJ1-1	few
TGTGCCAGCAGTTTTCACAGGGGGCTCCAAGAGACCCAGTACTTC	CASSFHRGLQETQYF	TRBD1	15	TRBV12-3/TRBV12-4	TRBJ2-5	.
TGTGCCATCAGTGAGTCAGGATACAATGAGCAGTTCTTC	CAISESGYNEQFF	.	13	TRBV10-3	TRBJ2-1	many
TGTGCCAGCAGGACGACAGTACTTGAAAAACTGTTTTTT	CASRTTVLEKLFF	.	13	TRBV2	TRBJ1-4	few
TGTGCCAGCAGCGACTGGGAGGTTGCCTACGAGCAGTACTTC	CASSDWEVAYEQYF	.	14	TRBV7-2	TRBJ2-7	.
TGTGCCAGCTTCGGGGGGTCCTACGAGCAGTACTTC	CASFGGSYEQYF	TRBD2	12	TRBV6-2/TRBV6-3	TRBJ2-7	many
TGTGCCACGATGGCAGGGGGTAATCAGCCCCAGCATTTT	CATMAGGNQPQHF	TRBD1	13	TRBV19	TRBJ1-5	many
TGTGCCAGCAGCCTCAACCTCGGCCCCACAGGGCCCGCGCACGGGGAGCTGTTTTTT	CASSLNLGPTGPAHGELFF	.	19	TRBV3-1	TRBJ2-2	.
TGTGCCAGCAGTTACTCCCCGGGGGGGCCTATCGGCGAGCAGTTCTTC	CASSYSPGGPIGEQFF	TRBD2	16	TRBV6-6	TRBJ2-1	.
TGTGCCAGTAGTATCAGGGGGGGGACGGATGAGCAGTTCTTC	CASSIRGGTDEQFF	.	14	TRBV19	TRBJ2-1	.
TGCGCCAGCAGTGAGGGCGGGAGGTTTAATGAGCAGTTCTTC	CASSEGGRFNEQFF	TRBD2	14	TRBV10-2	TRBJ2-1	few
TGTGCCAGCAGCCCTACTAGAGGGACGCAGTATTTT	CASSPTRGTQYF	.	12	TRBV7-2	TRBJ2-3	.
TGTGCCAGCAGCCAGGGGGCGGTGGACTATGGCTACACCTTC	CASSQGAVDYGYTF	TRBD1	14	TRBV11-2	TRBJ1-2	.
TGTGCCAGTAGCGCACGGTCGGAGACCCAGTACTTC	CASSARSETQYF	.	12	TRBV19	TRBJ2-5	.
TGTGCCAGCAGTTTGAGCCGGGTTGGGCAGTACGAGCAGTACTTC	CASSLSRVGQYEQYF	.	15	TRBV12-3/TRBV12-4	TRBJ2-7	few
TGTGCCAGTAGTATTGGGGGGTACACTGAAGCTTTCTTT	CASSIGGYTEAFF	.	13	TRBV19	TRBJ1-1	.
TGTGCCGGGGGACAAGGGACCGAGAGGGAGACCCAGTACTTC	CAGGQGTERETQYF	.	14	TRBV7-9	TRBJ2-5	.
TGTGCCAGACCTAGGGGGCTAGCGGGGACGAACACCGGGGAGCTGTTTTTT	CARPRGLAGTNTGELFF	TRBD2	17	TRBV7-2	TRBJ2-2	few
TGTGCCAGCAGCCCGCCTCAGGGGGCATTATATACGCAGTATTTT	CASSPPQGALYTQYF	TRBD1	15	TRBV11-1	TRBJ2-3	.
TGTGCCAGCAGGGCCAGGGGAAGTGGTTACAATGAGCAGTTCTTC	CASRARGSGYNEQFF	.	15	TRBV5-4	TRBJ2-1	.
TGTGCCACCAGCGAAGGAGGGGGACCCTACGAGCAGTACTTC	CATSEGGGPYEQYF	.	14	TRBV15	TRBJ2-7	.
TGTGCCAGCAGCTTAGTTGGAGGGATTCAGCCCCAGCATTTT	CASSLVGGIQPQHF	.	14	TRBV7-8	TRBJ1-5	.
TGTGCCAGCAGCCCCCGGCAGGGGTTAGCCTACGAGCAGTACTTC	CASSPRQGLAYEQYF	.	15	TRBV12-3/TRBV12-4	TRBJ2-7	.
TGTGCCAGCAGCTCCGGACAGCCTTACTATGGCTACACCTTC	CASSSGQPYYGYTF	.	14	TRBV7-2	TRBJ1-2	.
TGTGCCAGCAGTTGGGTTGCAGGACGGTCTGAAGCTTTCTTT	CASSWVAGRSEAFF	.	14	TRBV12-3/TRBV12-4	TRBJ1-1	few
TGTGCCAGCACTCGGACAGATAGAAACACTGAAGCTTTCTTT	CASTRTDRNTEAFF	.	14	TRBV6-2/TRBV6-3	TRBJ1-1	few
TGTGCCAGCAGCTTAGTACCGGAACAGCCTTATCATTATGGCTACACCTTC	CASSLVPEQPYHYGYTF	.	17	TRBV7-8	TRBJ1-2	.
TGTGCCAGCAGCTTACGGCGGAGCACAGATACGCAGTATTTT	CASSLRRSTDTQYF	.	14	TRBV7-6	TRBJ2-3	.
TGTGCCAGCAGCTTAGGGGGCCAAGAGACCCAGTACTTC	CASSLGGQETQYF	.	13	TRBV7-6	TRBJ2-5	many
TGTGCCAGCAGTTTTTACCTAGGAAGCACTGAAGCTTTCTTT	CASSFYLGSTEAFF	.	14	TRBV12-3/TRBV12-4	TRBJ1-1	few
TGTGCCAGCAGCTCCCCGCACACAGATACGCAGTATTTT	CASSSPHTDTQYF	.	13	TRBV7-9	TRBJ2-3	few
TGTGCCAGCAGTTATTGGACTAGCGGGGGTAATGAGCAGTTCTTC	CASSYWTSGGNEQFF	TRBD2	15	TRBV6-2/TRBV6-3	TRBJ2-1	.